Given below is one TCR beta chain in context. The antigen remains unidentified. The sample originates from a study of blood T cells in healthy people across ages. It was with a sample-barcoded 5' primer and a J-beta primer mix that a second PCR of roughly 7 to 12 cycles was run. No fewer than 3 million CDR3-containing paired-end reads came from each sample. TCRdb itself ran the 5' RACE reads through MiXCR, one entry per CDR3 protein. The sample consists of about 1.8 million distinct CDR3 sequences, around half of them appearing once. The length of the CDR3 is 14 residues. The V and J ends lost 3 bases and 12 bases respectively, with 18 bases between them. The V gene's germline CDR1 is SQVTM and CDR2 ANQGSEA. General study points: Measured against age, TCR beta diversity per million T cells decreased in a roughly linear manner.

The source of this sequence is a woman aged 40 to 50 in good health. Sample: blood. The J gene is TRBJ2-6, the V gene TRBV29-1; possibly TRBD2 for D (5 bases). CDR3 DNA: TGCAGCGTTGAGGCCGGCTCGGGGTGGGGCGTCCTGACTTTC. Its protein product is CSVEAGSGWGVLTF.